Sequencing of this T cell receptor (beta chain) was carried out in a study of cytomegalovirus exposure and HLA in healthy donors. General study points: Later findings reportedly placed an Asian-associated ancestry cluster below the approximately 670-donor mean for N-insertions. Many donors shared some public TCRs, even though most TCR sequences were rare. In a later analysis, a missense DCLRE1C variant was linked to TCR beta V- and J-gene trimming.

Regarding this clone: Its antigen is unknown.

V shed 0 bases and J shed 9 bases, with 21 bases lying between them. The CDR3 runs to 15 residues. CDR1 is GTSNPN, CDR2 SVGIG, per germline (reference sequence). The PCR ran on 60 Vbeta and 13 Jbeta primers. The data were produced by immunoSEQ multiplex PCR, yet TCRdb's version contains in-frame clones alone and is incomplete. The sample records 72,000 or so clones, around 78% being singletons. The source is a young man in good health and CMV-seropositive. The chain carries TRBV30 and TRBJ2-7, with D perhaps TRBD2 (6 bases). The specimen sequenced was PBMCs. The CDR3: CAWSVTSGTRSVQYF. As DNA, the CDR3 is TGTGCCTGGAGTGTAACCTCCGGGACTCGAAGTGTGCAGTACTTC.